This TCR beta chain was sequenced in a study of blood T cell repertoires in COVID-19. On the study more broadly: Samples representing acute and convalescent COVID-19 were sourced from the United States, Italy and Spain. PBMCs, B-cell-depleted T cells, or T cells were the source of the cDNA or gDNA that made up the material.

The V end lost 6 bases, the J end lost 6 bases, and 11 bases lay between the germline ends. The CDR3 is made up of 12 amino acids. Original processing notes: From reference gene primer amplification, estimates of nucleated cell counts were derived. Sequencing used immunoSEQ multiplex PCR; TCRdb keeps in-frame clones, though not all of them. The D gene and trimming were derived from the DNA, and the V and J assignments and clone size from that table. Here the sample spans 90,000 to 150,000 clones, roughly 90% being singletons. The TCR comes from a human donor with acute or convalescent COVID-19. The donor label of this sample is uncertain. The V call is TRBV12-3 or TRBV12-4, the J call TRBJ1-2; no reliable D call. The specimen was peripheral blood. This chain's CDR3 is CASSSVANGYTF. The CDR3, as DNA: TGTGCCAGCAGCTCCGTCGCGAATGGCTACACCTTC.